Following are 18 T cell receptor beta chains from one sample sequenced in a study of neurological immune-mediated disorders. The time point here: longitudinal time-point 1 (baseline). TCRdb itself ran the 5' RACE reads through MiXCR, one entry per CDR3 protein. The sample records approximately 53,000 distinct CDR3 sequences, more than 8% being singletons. Sequencing was carried out using PBMCs. The receptors were sampled from a woman in her forties in good health.

At least ten counts were recorded for this clonotype. V and J are TRBV5-6 and TRBJ2-7, with D unresolved. V lost 1 base and J 1 base, leaving 15 bases between the germline ends. The CDR3 runs to 16 residues. Germline values: CDR1 SGHDT, CDR2 YYEEEE. CDR3 sequence reads: CASSLSLGGKSYEQYF. The CDR3 DNA reads TGTGCCAGCAGCTTGTCGCTAGGTGGTAAGTCCTACGAGCAGTACTTC. The full variable domain, its missing parts supplied by reference TRBV5-6 and TRBJ2-7, is DAGVTQSPTHLIKTRGQQVTLRCSPKSGHDTVSWYQQALGQGPQFIFQYYEEEERQRGNFPDRFSGHQFPNYSSELNVNALLLGDSALYLCASSLSLGGKSYEQYFGPGTRLTVT.

This clonotype has ten or more counts. The J gene is TRBJ1-6, the V gene TRBV9; D might be TRBD1 (5 bases). The germline V gene encodes CDR1 SGDLS and CDR2 YYNGEE. There are 16 residues in the CDR3. V lost 4 bases, J lost 7 bases, and 18 bases lay in between. The CDR3 DNA reads TGTGCCAGCAGCAGACGCCGGGACCCAGGGAATTCACCCCTCCACTTT. This gives the protein CASSRRRDPGNSPLHF. Full variable domain (outside the CDR3, taken from reference TRBV9 and TRBJ1-6): DSGVTQTPKHLITATGQRVTLRCSPRSGDLSVYWYQQSLDQGLQFLIQYYNGEERAKGNILERFSAQQFPDLHSELNLSSLELGDSALYFCASSRRRDPGNSPLHFGNGTRLTVT.

This clonotype was observed at least ten times. The chain links TRBV12-3 or TRBV12-4 to TRBJ1-4; D is perhaps TRBD1 (6 bases). The CDR3 loop spans 14 amino acids. Trimming removed 0 bases at V and 7 bases at J, with 9 bases between. DNA of the CDR3: TGTGCCAGCAGTTTAGCGCAGGGGTCTGAAAAACTGTTTTTT. It encodes CASSLAQGSEKLFF.

This clonotype was detected ten times or more. The chain combines TRBV7-2 with TRBJ2-7; D unresolved. This CDR3 is 13 amino acids long. V shed 5 bases and J shed 9 bases, with 17 bases lying between them. Germline values: CDR1 SGHTA, CDR2 FQGNSA. The CDR3 region has the DNA TGTGCCAGCAGCCCGAACTTCTCGATCCGGCAGTACTTC. Its protein is CASSPNFSIRQYF.

This clonotype was recorded at least ten times. V and J are TRBV20-1 and TRBJ2-1; D not resolved. The CDR3 runs 12 residues. Trimming removed 0 bases at V and 9 bases at J, with 9 bases between. Germline CDR1 reads DFQATT; CDR2 reads SNEGSKA (reference sequence). In DNA form, the CDR3 reads TGCAGTGCTAGAGATCCCATGTTTGAGCAGTTCTTC. Amino acid sequence: CSARDPMFEQFF.

This clonotype appeared many times. This chain connects TRBV5-1 to TRBJ1-1; 10 bases are a match to TRBD1. The CDR3 contains 14 residues. Trimming at V came to 4 bases and at J to 5 bases, leaving 5 bases not matched to a gene. Germline V lookup: CDR1 SGHRS, CDR2 YFSETQ. The CDR3 region is CASSPGQGWTEAFF. CDR3 coding DNA: TGCGCCAGCAGCCCGGGACAGGGGTGGACTGAAGCTTTCTTT.

This clonotype was observed a handful of times. The rearrangement links TRBV6-2 or TRBV6-3 to TRBJ1-5; tentatively, D is TRBD1 (6 bases). The germline gives CDR1 MNHEY, CDR2 SVGEGT. The ends were cut back, 0 bases at V and 4 bases at J, with 13 bases in the middle. This CDR3 comprises 16 residues. CDR3 protein: CASSYSTRGGNQPQHF. In nucleotides, the CDR3 is TGTGCCAGCAGTTACTCGACAAGGGGGGGTAATCAGCCCCAGCATTTT.

This clonotype was seen many times. The CDR3 here is CASSYSAPAPTDTQYF. Written as DNA, the CDR3 is TGTGCCAGCAGTTACTCCGCCCCAGCTCCCACAGATACGCAGTATTTT. The V gene is TRBV6-5, the J gene TRBJ2-3; no clear D. CDR3 length: 16 residues. Per the germline V gene, CDR1 is MNHEY and CDR2 is SVGAGI. The ends were cut back, 0 bases at V and 2 bases at J, with 12 bases in the middle.

Many counts were recorded for this clonotype. This sequence joins TRBV12-3 or TRBV12-4 and TRBJ2-5, with TRBD1 matching over 11 bases. The V and J ends lost 8 bases and 2 bases, in that order; junction bases with no gene match: 4. This CDR3 has 14 amino acids. As DNA, the CDR3 is TGTGCCAGCGCTGGGACAGGGGGGCAAGAGACCCAGTACTTC. Translating it yields CASAGTGGQETQYF.

The chain links TRBV20-1 to TRBJ2-5; D may be TRBD2 (5 bases). Trimming took 1 base from V and 5 from J, leaving 17 bases between them. The germline CDR1 and CDR2 sequences are DFQATT and SNEGSKA (reference sequence). The CDR3 extends over 15 amino acids. The CDR3: CSARGERGPWETQYF. Here the CDR3 DNA reads TGCAGTGCTAGAGGGGAGCGAGGGCCATGGGAGACCCAGTACTTC.

This clonotype was detected ten times or more. The gene calls are TRBV20-1 and TRBJ1-1; D gene ambiguous. This CDR3 has 10 residues. Germline CDR1 and CDR2: DFQATT and SNEGSKA (reference sequence). The CDR3 loop is CRAANTEAFF. The CDR3 DNA follows: TGCAGGGCAGCGAACACTGAAGCTTTCTTT.

This clonotype was seen at least ten times. The genes are TRBV4-3 and TRBJ2-2, with D perhaps TRBD2 (6 bases). From germline, CDR1 is LGHNA and CDR2 YSLEER. Trimming stripped 3 bases from V and 1 base from J, with 15 bases between. There are 17 residues in the CDR3. CDR3: CASSHPGGGKNTGELFF. CDR3 sequence (DNA): TGCGCCAGCAGCCACCCAGGTGGAGGGAAGAACACCGGGGAGCTGTTTTTT.

This clonotype was counted many times. V and J are TRBV5-1 and TRBJ2-7; D gene uncertain. Per germline, CDR1 SGHRS and CDR2 YFSETQ. The CDR3 runs to 11 residues. Trimming cost V 4 bases and J 2 bases, with 4 bases left between them. In DNA, the CDR3 is TGCGCCAGCAGCGACCCCTACGAGCAGTACTTC. It translates to CASSDPYEQYF.

Ten or more counts support this clonotype. The chain combines TRBV5-1 with TRBJ2-3; D not resolved. Trimming removed 0 bases at V and 0 bases at J, with 5 bases between. Per the germline V gene, CDR1 is SGHRS and CDR2 is YFSETQ. The CDR3 has 14 residues. The CDR3 coding sequence is TGCGCCAGCAGCTTGGCCAGGAGCACAGATACGCAGTATTTT. It is translated as CASSLARSTDTQYF.

Many counts were recorded for this clonotype. DNA for the CDR3: TGTGCCAGCAGTGACAGGGTTTCACCCCTCCACTTT. Translating it yields CASSDRVSPLHF. The gene calls are TRBV6-1 and TRBJ1-6; D is possibly TRBD1 (5 bases). V lost 3 bases to trimming and J lost 9 bases, with 6 bases between them. The germline V gene has CDR1 MNHNS and CDR2 SASEGT. CDR3 length equals 12 residues.

This clonotype was counted a few times. The genes are TRBV5-1 and TRBJ2-1; D gene unclear. The CDR3 extends over 13 amino acids. The germline gives CDR1 SGHRS, CDR2 YFSETQ. V was shortened by 4 bases and J by 4 bases, with 9 bases between the two germline ends. In DNA form, the CDR3 reads TGCGCCAGCAGCCGCGACGGATACAATGAGCAGTTCTTC. This translates into CASSRDGYNEQFF.

This clonotype was picked up many times. The chain couples TRBV20-1 to TRBJ2-1; 15 bases are a match to TRBD2. V shed 6 bases and J 0 bases; nucleotides not matched to a gene: 3. The CDR3 has 16 amino acids. The V gene's germline CDR1 is DFQATT and CDR2 SNEGSKA (reference sequence). In DNA form, the CDR3 reads TGCAGTGCCCGGACTAGCGGGAGGGCCTCCTACAATGAGCAGTTCTTC. Translating it yields CSARTSGRASYNEQFF.

This clonotype was counted at least ten times. The chain recombines TRBV20-1 with TRBJ2-1; 13 bases align to TRBD2. Germline-derived CDR1 and CDR2 are DFQATT and SNEGSKA (reference sequence). CDR3 length: 14 residues. V was pared by 6 bases and J by 8 bases, with 7 bases of the junction left unmatched. In DNA, the CDR3 is TGCAGTGCCGGAACTAGCGGGAGGGCCTATGAGCAGTTCTTC. Residues: CSAGTSGRAYEQFF.